Each of the 5 T cell receptor beta chains below was sequenced from the same sample in a study of shared clonotypes between healthy human individuals. Profiling relied on immunoSEQ multiplex PCR, and the TCRdb table lists in-frame clones only, not all of them. The table includes about 2.4 million clones, 80% to 95% detected once. Sample: naive CD4+ T cells from PBMCs. The subset is: CD45RA+ positively selected. The receptors originated from a man aged 18 to 29 in good health. Some clones in this sample may be carry-over from other donors' samples.

The V gene is TRBV5-1, the J gene TRBJ2-7; D gene unclear. Trimming took off 4 bases at V and 9 bases at J, with 23 bases between the two ends. CDR3 length equals 15 residues. CDR1 and CDR2 (germline): SGHRS, YFSETQ. CDR3: CASSVGRSDDVGQYF. In DNA form, the CDR3 reads TGCGCCAGCAGCGTAGGGCGGTCCGACGACGTCGGGCAGTACTTC.

V usage is TRBV5-6 and J usage is TRBJ1-6; TRBD1 matches 11 bases. Germline values: CDR1 SGHDT, CDR2 YYEEEE. V lost 3 bases to trimming and J lost 0 bases; unmatched junction nucleotides: 2. This CDR3 is built from 17 residues. The CDR3 loop is CASSSGTGGSYNSPLHF. In DNA, the CDR3 is TGTGCCAGCAGCTCCGGGACAGGGGGCTCCTATAATTCACCCCTCCACTTT.

A single count supports this clone. The J gene is TRBJ2-7, the V gene TRBV28; no reliable D call. CDR1 is MDHEN, CDR2 SYDVKM, per germline. V lost 6 bases and J lost 6, with 15 bases in between. The length of the CDR3 is 13 residues. The CDR3 DNA reads TGTGCCAGCAGAATTTCAATAGCCGCCGAGCAGTACTTC. Its protein is CASRISIAAEQYF.

The J gene is TRBJ2-7, the V gene TRBV10-2, with TRBD2 matching over 7 bases. Trimming removed 3 bases from V and 3 bases from J; junction bases left unmatched: 8. The germline V gene has CDR1 WSHSY and CDR2 SAAADI. CDR3 length: 15 residues. CDR3 sequence (DNA): TGCGCCAGCAGTGACTTTGGGACGGGAGGCTACGAGCAGTACTTC. Residues: CASSDFGTGGYEQYF.

A remark on this clone: The same CDR3 arises from other DNA sequences in this sample as well. The CDR3 loop reads CASSATGNQPQHF. The CDR3 nucleotides read TGTGCCAGCTCAGCGACAGGCAATCAGCCCCAGCATTTT. This chain uses TRBV18 with TRBJ1-5; possible D gene TRBD1, 5 bases. V lost 5 bases and J 2 bases, leaving 7 bases between the germline ends. The CDR3 has 13 amino acids. The germline V gene has CDR1 KGHSH and CDR2 LQKENI.